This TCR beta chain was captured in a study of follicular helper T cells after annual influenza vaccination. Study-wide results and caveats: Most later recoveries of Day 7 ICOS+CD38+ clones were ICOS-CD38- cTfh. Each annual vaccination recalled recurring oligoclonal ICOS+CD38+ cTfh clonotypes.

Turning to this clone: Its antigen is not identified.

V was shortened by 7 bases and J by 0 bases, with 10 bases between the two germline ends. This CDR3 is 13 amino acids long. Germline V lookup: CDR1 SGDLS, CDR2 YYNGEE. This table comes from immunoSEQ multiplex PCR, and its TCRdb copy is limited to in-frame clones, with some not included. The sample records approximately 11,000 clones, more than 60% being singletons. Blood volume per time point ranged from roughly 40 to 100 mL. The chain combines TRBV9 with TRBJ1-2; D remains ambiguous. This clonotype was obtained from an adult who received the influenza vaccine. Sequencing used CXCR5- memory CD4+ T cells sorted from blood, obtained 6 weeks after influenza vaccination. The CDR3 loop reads CASQHSANYGYTF. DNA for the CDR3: TGTGCCAGCCAACACAGCGCTAACTATGGCTACACCTTC.